These 32 T cell receptor beta chains share one sample of origin, sequenced in a study of Graves' ophthalmopathy and Graves' hyperthyroidism. Amplified material comprised TCR beta CDR3 regions derived from RNA transcripts. In the first round, RT-PCR was carried out with HTBI primers, and a multiplex PCR formed the second round. TCRdb independently ran MiXCR on the multiplex PCR reads; one entry per CDR3 protein. The table shows about 370,000 distinct CDR3 sequences, with approximately 18% occurring only once. Specimen: peripheral blood. The origin of the receptors is an adult woman with stable Graves' hyperthyroidism.

At least ten counts were recorded for this clonotype. CDR3 in amino acids: CSAWVDTEAFF. CDR3 sequence (DNA): TGCAGCGCCTGGGTGGACACTGAAGCTTTCTTT. V is TRBV29-1 and J is TRBJ1-1; the D is unclear. The CDR3 has 11 residues. Germline V gene data show CDR1 as SQVTM and CDR2 as ANQGSEA. Trimming stripped 7 bases from V and 3 bases from J, with 9 bases between.

This sequence joins TRBV20-1 and TRBJ2-7, with unresolved D. Per germline, CDR1 DFQATT and CDR2 SNEGSKA (reference sequence). The CDR3 runs 11 residues. Trimming pared 0 bases from V and 3 bases from J, leaving 3 bases between. The DNA of the CDR3 is TGCAGTGCTAGAGATTTCTACGAGCAGTACTTC. Residues: CSARDFYEQYF.

The chain links TRBV7-8 to TRBJ1-6, with a weak D call TRBD1 (6 bases). V was shortened by 4 bases and J by 3 bases, with 16 bases between the two germline ends. The CDR3 has 17 residues. The germline V gene encodes CDR1 SGHVS and CDR2 FQNEAQ. CDR3 DNA: TGTGCCAGCAGCTCAATTAACAGGGATCTCTATAATTCACCCCTCCACTTT. As protein: CASSSINRDLYNSPLHF.

V gene TRBV18 combines with J gene TRBJ1-2, with 9 bases matching TRBD1. The CDR3 is 18 amino acids. Germline V gene lookup returns CDR1 KGHSH and CDR2 LQKENI. V dropped 4 bases and J dropped 0; count of bases not matched to a gene: 12. For the CDR3, the DNA is TGTGCCAGCTCACGCAGTCCCGGGACAGGGAAAGCTAACTATGGCTACACCTTC. This translates into CASSRSPGTGKANYGYTF.

The rearrangement links TRBV7-9 to TRBJ2-7; no clear D gene. The CDR3 is made up of 14 amino acids. CDR1 and CDR2 (germline): SEHNR, FQNEAQ (reference sequence). V was shortened by 4 bases and J by 6 bases, with 16 bases between the two germline ends. The CDR3 is CASSSVGPAGEQYF. CDR3 sequence (DNA): TGTGCCAGCAGCTCCGTCGGCCCGGCAGGCGAGCAGTACTTC.

This clonotype was counted at least ten times. The chain couples TRBV2 to TRBJ1-6; unclear D gene. The germline gives CDR1 SNHLY, CDR2 FYNNEI. V was pared by 6 bases and J by 10 bases, with 16 bases between. This CDR3 spans 14 amino acids. CDR3: CASRPRTSGSPLHF. The CDR3 bases are TGTGCCAGCAGACCTCGTACGTCCGGCTCACCCCTCCACTTT.

This clonotype was counted at least ten times. V and J are TRBV12-3 or TRBV12-4 and TRBJ2-7; D is unclear. The V end was cut by 0 bases, the J end by 3 bases, with 9 bases between. The CDR3 consists of 14 residues. In nucleotides, the CDR3 is TGTGCCAGCAGTTTAGCGGTGGTCGGCTACGAGCAGTACTTC. This encodes CASSLAVVGYEQYF.

J is TRBJ1-2 and V is TRBV24-1; tentative D call: TRBD1 (5 bases). The CDR3 is made up of 14 amino acids. Trimming took 2 bases from V and 4 from J, leaving 10 bases between them. The germline gives CDR1 KGHDR, CDR2 SFDVKD. The CDR3 loop reads CATSDSGVGYGYTF. The DNA of the CDR3 is TGTGCCACCAGTGATTCGGGGGTGGGCTATGGCTACACCTTC.

At least ten counts were recorded for this clonotype. The chain recombines TRBV6-2 or TRBV6-3 with TRBJ2-5, with unresolved D. The ends were cut back, 5 bases at V and 5 bases at J, with 9 bases in the middle. The CDR3 sequence is 12 residues long. Germline V lookup: CDR1 MNHEY, CDR2 SVGEGT. Here the CDR3 reads CASSNPDETQYF. DNA for the CDR3: TGTGCCAGCAGTAACCCGGATGAGACCCAGTACTTC.

At least ten counts were recorded for this clonotype. J is TRBJ1-1 and V is TRBV20-1; tentative D call: TRBD1 (5 bases). Germline CDR1 is DFQATT and CDR2 is SNEGSKA (reference sequence). CDR3 length: 11 amino acids. The CDR3 bases are TGCAGGGGCGGGGGGGGCACTGAAGCTTTCTTT. It is translated as CRGGGGTEAFF.

There are many counts of this clonotype. The CDR3 bases are TGCAGCGTTGACGGGGAGCACTACGAGCAGTACTTC. This encodes CSVDGEHYEQYF. This chain connects TRBV29-1 to TRBJ2-7; TRBD2 is a possible D gene (5 bases). Trimming cost V 3 bases and J 3 bases, with 9 bases left between them. This CDR3 comprises 12 residues. Germline CDR1 is SQVTM and CDR2 is ANQGSEA.

The chain has TRBV12-3 or TRBV12-4 and TRBJ1-1; maybe TRBD1 (6 bases). The CDR3 spans 12 residues. Between the trimmed V and J ends, which lost 5 bases and 6 bases, there was a span of 10 bases. The DNA for the CDR3 is TGTGCCAGCAGTCTCACAGGGCCTGAAGCTTTCTTT. It encodes CASSLTGPEAFF.

Ten or more counts support this clonotype. The rearrangement uses TRBV20-1 and TRBJ2-2; the match to TRBD2 covers 12 bases. CDR1 and CDR2 (germline): DFQATT, SNEGSKA (reference sequence). The CDR3 has 16 amino acids. With 5 bases clipped from V and 5 bases from J, the junction kept 9 bases outside the gene matches. CDR3 nucleotide sequence: TGCAGTGCTCGACCTGGGCTAGCGGGGGGGACCGGGGAGCTGTTTTTT. Protein: CSARPGLAGGTGELFF.

This clonotype was detected ten times or more. The chain carries TRBV7-2 and TRBJ2-7; D uncertain. The V and J ends lost 8 bases and 5 bases respectively, with 13 bases between them. The CDR3 covers 12 residues. Germline V gives CDR1 SGHTA, CDR2 FQGNSA. CDR3 sequence reads: CASLHPGNEQYF. Here the CDR3 DNA reads TGTGCCAGCCTTCATCCGGGCAACGAGCAGTACTTC.

This clonotype was seen only once. A read error may explain this, as a much larger clone is one base away. The V and J genes are TRBV29-1 and TRBJ2-7; 8 nucleotides match TRBD2. This CDR3 has 15 amino acids. Germline V lookup: CDR1 SQVTM, CDR2 ANQGSEA. The CDR3 DNA is TGCAGCGCCGAGGCAAGCGGGAGTGGGTCCTACGAGCAGTGCTTC. It translates to CSAEASGSGSYEQCF.

In this sample, this clonotype turned up many times. This rearrangement joins TRBV7-8 to TRBJ2-1; TRBD2 might be the D (6 bases). The germline gives CDR1 SGHVS, CDR2 FQNEAQ. V was clipped by 4 bases and J by 6 bases, with 7 bases between them. The CDR3 is 12 residues long. This CDR3 reads CASSSTSNEQFF. The CDR3 bases are TGTGCCAGCAGCTCGACTAGCAATGAGCAGTTCTTC. The entire variable domain, with the rest obtained from reference TRBV7-8 and TRBJ2-1, is as follows: GAGVSQSPRYKVAKRGQDVALRCDPISGHVSLFWYQQALGQGPEFLTYFQNEAQLDKSGLPSDRFFAERPEGSVSTLKIQRTQQEDSAVYLCASSSTSNEQFFGPGTRLTVL.

This clonotype has a handful of counts. Relative to the germline gene, one junction end is altered; a read error may explain this. This chain's CDR3 is CASSLGGYTEACF. CDR3 nucleotides: TGCGCCAGCAGCTTGGGGGGCTACACTGAAGCTTGCTTT. This chain links TRBV5-1 with TRBJ1-1; perhaps TRBD1 as D (5 bases). Germline-derived CDR1 and CDR2 are SGHRS and YFSETQ. CDR3 length equals 13 residues.

With regard to this clonotype: A read error may account for a junction end that differs from germline. V is TRBV6-5 and J is TRBJ2-7, with TRBD2 matching over 7 bases. The CDR3 is made up of 14 amino acids. Germline lookup yields CDR1 MNHEY and CDR2 SVGAGI. The CDR3 loop is CASSSPAGPYEQDF. CDR3 coding DNA: TGTGCCAGCAGTTCCCCAGCGGGACCCTACGAGCAGGACTTC.

This clonotype was seen more than once but under ten times. The genes are TRBV2 and TRBJ2-7; the match to TRBD1 covers 8 bases. The CDR3 spans 14 residues. The germline CDR1 and CDR2 sequences are SNHLY and FYNNEI. V lost 6 bases and J lost 5; bases outside the gene matches: 9. CDR3 in DNA: TGTGCCAGCAGGGTCTCAGGGGGCCGGAACGAGCAGTACTTC. Translating it yields CASRVSGGRNEQYF.

The count of this clonotype is one. This chain joins TRBV15 and TRBJ2-5; D possibly corresponds to TRBD1 (6 bases). V lost 0 bases and J 7 bases, leaving 15 bases between the germline ends. Germline loops: CDR1 LNHNV, CDR2 YYDKDF (reference sequence). This CDR3 is built from 15 residues. Here the CDR3 DNA reads TGTGCCACCAGCAGAGAGGGCAGGGGCCGATGGACCCAGTACTTC. As protein: CATSREGRGRWTQYF.

This clonotype was recorded at least ten times. The J gene is TRBJ2-5, the V gene TRBV18; D is uncertain. The CDR3 is 14 amino acids. Looked up from germline, CDR1 is KGHSH and CDR2 is LQKENI. V was clipped by 0 bases and J by 2 bases, with 7 bases between them. The CDR3 region has the DNA TGTGCCAGCTCACCACCGGAATATCAAGAGACCCAGTACTTC. Encoded protein: CASSPPEYQETQYF. The variable domain in full, completed from reference TRBV18 and TRBJ2-5, reads NAGVMQNPRHLVRRRGQEARLRCSPMKGHSHVYWYRQLPEEGLKFMVYLQKENIIDESGMPKERFSAEFPKEGPSILRIQQVVRGDSAAYFCASSPPEYQETQYFGPGTRLLVL.

This clonotype was observed many times. One end of the junction varies from germline; a read error may be responsible. This chain joins TRBV6-1 and TRBJ1-1; D unclear. The CDR3 is made up of 11 amino acids. CDR1 and CDR2 (germline): MNHNS, SASEGT. CDR3: CASSETPEAFF. DNA of the CDR3: TGTGCTAGCAGTGAAACCCCTGAAGCTTTCTTT.

In its sample, this clonotype was seen many times. The V gene is TRBV28, the J gene TRBJ2-5; D is uncertain. V lost 8 bases, J lost 4 bases, and 14 bases lay in between. The CDR3 spans 13 residues. From germline, CDR1 is MDHEN and CDR2 SYDVKM. CDR3 loop: CASGSPSPETQYF. The CDR3 DNA follows: TGTGCCAGCGGTTCGCCTAGTCCAGAGACCCAGTACTTC.

This clonotype was found many times. V is TRBV6-2 or TRBV6-3 and J is TRBJ2-7; no clear D. V was cut by 2 bases and J by 4 bases, with 9 bases left in between. This CDR3 has 13 amino acids. The germline V gene has CDR1 MNHEY and CDR2 SVGEGT. The CDR3 DNA sequence: TGTGCCAGCAGTTACAGTAGGAGATACGAGCAGTACTTC. Its translation is CASSYSRRYEQYF.

This clonotype was seen many times. This chain joins TRBV12-3 or TRBV12-4 and TRBJ2-2, with TRBD1 matching over 7 bases. The length of the CDR3 is 14 residues. The ends lost 6 bases at V and 3 bases at J; junction bases unmatched: 4. In DNA, the CDR3 is TGTGCCAGCAGGACAGGGCCTTACACCGGGGAGCTGTTTTTT. Translated: CASRTGPYTGELFF.

This clonotype was picked up many times. The V gene is TRBV10-3, the J gene TRBJ1-3, with unresolved D. CDR1 and CDR2 (germline): ENHRY, SYGVKD. CDR3 length: 12 amino acids. Trimming cost V 5 bases and J 4 bases, with 6 bases left between them. CDR3 sequence (DNA): TGTGCCATCAGTTCGACGGGAAACACCATATATTTT. Encoded protein: CAISSTGNTIYF.

This clonotype was counted a few times. This chain uses TRBV6-1 with TRBJ2-7; D is undetermined. The CDR3 is 13 residues long. Looked up from germline, CDR1 is MNHNS and CDR2 is SASEGT. The V gene lost 8 bases and the J gene lost 2 bases, with 13 bases spanning the gap. The CDR3 DNA follows: TGTGCCAGCCTGGGTGGGCCCCCCTACGAGCAGTACTTC. It codes for CASLGGPPYEQYF.

This clonotype appeared many times. The chain couples TRBV27 to TRBJ1-1, with D possibly being TRBD1 (6 bases). Trimming cost V 1 base and J 6 bases, with 15 bases left between them. The CDR3 has 15 amino acids. In germline, CDR1 is MNHEY, CDR2 SMNVEV (reference sequence). CDR3 DNA sequence: TGTGCCAGCAGTTTATTAAGGGGGAAAGATTCTGAAGCTTTCTTT. Translation: CASSLLRGKDSEAFF.

This clonotype was seen ten or more times. V is TRBV5-1 and J is TRBJ1-3; 9 positions agree with TRBD1. This CDR3 comprises 15 residues. Germline V CDR1 and CDR2: SGHRS, YFSETQ. V was clipped by 4 bases and J by 0 bases; unmatched bases: 2. CDR3: CASSRQGVSGNTIYF. In nucleotides, the CDR3 is TGCGCCAGCAGCAGACAGGGGGTCTCTGGAAACACCATATATTTT.

The rearrangement links TRBV18 to TRBJ2-7, with 13 nucleotides matching TRBD2. V lost 3 bases to trimming and J lost 3 bases; unmatched junction nucleotides: 8. Germline lookup yields CDR1 KGHSH and CDR2 LQKENI. CDR3 length equals 17 residues. CDR3 in DNA: TGTGCCAGCTCACCCCCGGAGGGGACTAGCGGGATCTACGAGCAGTACTTC. Its protein is CASSPPEGTSGIYEQYF.

V gene TRBV7-9 combines with J gene TRBJ2-7, with a tentative D call TRBD2 (5 bases). CDR1 is SEHNR and CDR2 is FQNEAQ in the germline V gene (reference sequence). The CDR3 sequence is 14 residues long. Trimming removed 4 bases at V and 3 bases at J, with 13 bases between. The CDR3 nucleotides read TGTGCCAGCAGCTCCTCCCGCGGAGGCTACGAGCAGTACTTC. Translated, it gives CASSSSRGGYEQYF.

The table lists this clonotype with many counts. The genes are TRBV2 and TRBJ2-7; perhaps TRBD2 as D (6 bases). The germline gives CDR1 SNHLY, CDR2 FYNNEI. This CDR3 is built from 14 residues. V was shortened by 6 bases and J by 7 bases, with 19 bases between the two germline ends. The DNA for the CDR3 is TGTGCCAGCAGCGGAACAGGAGGGCCGGGAGAGCAGTACTTC. This encodes CASSGTGGPGEQYF.